This TCR beta chain was obtained from a study of PD-1 blockade in mismatch repair-deficient tumors. About this clone itself: What it recognizes is unknown.

The study, taken as a whole, reports: Rapid post-treatment expansion, then contraction, generally preceding radiologic response, marked tumor-resident clones.

Time point: roughly 9-day in vitro stimulation with candidate neoantigen peptide 3. TCRs were sequenced from a few patients responding to pembrolizumab. Several ELISpot-reactive neoantigen peptides each drove an approximately 10-day in vitro stimulation. Per germline, CDR1 MGHRA and CDR2 YSYEKL. Trimming took 3 bases from V and 2 from J; bases not matched to a gene: 4. The CDR3 runs 17 residues. Some clones are missing from TCRdb's copy, which holds only in-frame ones; the method was immunoSEQ multiplex PCR. Altogether roughly 10,000 clones are present, just over 90% being singletons, with the ten largest covering more than 7.5%.

The rearrangement links TRBV4-1 to TRBJ2-6; 10 bases align to TRBD1. Specimen: cells cultured in vitro, collected from a patient treated with pembrolizumab. The TCR was taken from an adult with mismatch repair-deficient cancer. The CDR3 loop is CASSHLTGGTGANVLTF. CDR3 coding DNA: TGCGCCAGCAGCCACCTGACAGGGGGCACTGGGGCCAACGTCCTGACTTTC.